A single sample gave rise to the 10 T cell receptor beta chains below, sequenced in a study of T cell responses to AZD1222 COVID-19 vaccine. The assay was immunoSEQ multiplex PCR, and TCRdb's table has in-frame clones only and misses some. Of some 120,000 clones listed, 88% were seen once; the top ten hold roughly a sixth. The source was peripheral blood, collected on day 0 of MenACWY control vaccination. These receptor sequences come from an adult in good health.

Of note for this clone: This CDR3 is also generated by other DNA sequences in the sample. CDR3 sequence: CASSPRRGRTEAFF. The CDR3 nucleotides are TGTGCCAGCAGCCCTCGGCGAGGGCGGACTGAAGCTTTCTTT. This chain connects TRBV3-1 (or the pseudogene TRBV3-2) to TRBJ1-1; the D is unclear. The CDR3 contains 14 residues. Germline loops: CDR1 LGHDT, CDR2 YNNKEL (reference sequence). V lost 4 bases to trimming and J lost 5 bases, with 14 bases between them.

The chain combines TRBV24-1 with TRBJ2-1; the match to TRBD2 covers 8 bases. This CDR3 has 16 amino acids. The junction had 6 bases not matched to a gene; V was cut back by 6 bases and J by 0 bases. Per germline, CDR1 KGHDR and CDR2 SFDVKD. Here the CDR3 DNA reads TGTGCCACCAGTCAAATAGCGGGGAGCTCCTACAATGAGCAGTTCTTC. This sequence encodes CATSQIAGSSYNEQFF.

The chain links TRBV7-3 to TRBJ1-1; TRBD1 might be the D (5 bases). The CDR3 is made up of 13 amino acids. Germline assignment: CDR1 SGHTA and CDR2 FQGTGA. V lost 5 bases, J lost 3 bases, and 10 bases lay in between. The CDR3 coding sequence is TGTGCCAGCAGCCGGGACGTAGACACTGAAGCTTTCTTT. Its protein is CASSRDVDTEAFF.

The CDR3 region is CASTQTGASTGELFF. The CDR3 coding sequence is TGTGCCAGCACTCAAACAGGGGCGTCCACCGGGGAGCTGTTTTTT. This chain links TRBV28 with TRBJ2-2; 7 bases agree with TRBD1. CDR1 and CDR2 (germline): MDHEN, SYDVKM. This CDR3 has 15 residues. Trimming at V came to 7 bases and at J to 4 bases, leaving 9 bases not matched to a gene.

The chain combines TRBV18 with TRBJ1-3, with D unclear. V lost 4 bases and J 0 bases, leaving 7 bases between the germline ends. The CDR3 is 14 amino acids. The germline V gene encodes CDR1 KGHSH and CDR2 LQKENI. CDR3 region: CASSQLDSGNTIYF. The CDR3 bases are TGTGCCAGCTCACAATTGGACTCTGGAAACACCATATATTTT.

The chain is built from TRBV30 and TRBJ1-3, with 10 bases lining up with TRBD1. Germline assignment: CDR1 GTSNPN and CDR2 SVGIG (reference sequence). The length of the CDR3 is 15 residues. The junction had 4 bases not matched to a gene; V was cut back by 1 base and J by 4 bases. The CDR3 bases are TGTGCCTGGAGTGCCGGGACAGGGGACGGAAACACCATATATTTT. Protein: CAWSAGTGDGNTIYF.

V and J are TRBV10-3 and TRBJ1-1, with D perhaps TRBD1 (6 bases). Trimming removed 3 bases from V and 0 bases from J, with 8 bases in between. The CDR3 runs 14 residues. Germline values: CDR1 ENHRY, CDR2 SYGVKD. The DNA of the CDR3 is TGTGCCATCAGTGACAGGGGCATGAACACTGAAGCTTTCTTT. It specifies CAISDRGMNTEAFF.

The V call is TRBV7-8, the J call TRBJ2-1; 14 bases fit TRBD2. CDR3 length: 17 amino acids. Losses at the gene ends were 4 bases for V and 9 bases for J; bases not matched to a gene: 11. Germline CDR1 and CDR2: SGHVS and FQNEAQ. The CDR3 region is CASSYAMTSGRGVEQFF. CDR3 sequence (DNA): TGTGCCAGCAGCTACGCAATGACTAGCGGGAGGGGGGTTGAGCAGTTCTTC.

J is TRBJ2-3 and V is TRBV7-3; D remains unclear. Trimming left V 2 bases short and J 0 bases short, with 9 bases between. Germline V gives CDR1 SGHTA, CDR2 FQGTGA. The CDR3 extends over 15 amino acids. The CDR3, as DNA: TGTGCCAGCAGCTTAGGGCGGTCTAGCACAGATACGCAGTATTTT. Protein product: CASSLGRSSTDTQYF.

This chain joins TRBV5-1 and TRBJ2-7; 8 nucleotides align to TRBD1. V gave up 4 bases and J gave up 2 bases; unmatched junction bases: 8. The CDR3 is 15 amino acids. Germline V lookup: CDR1 SGHRS, CDR2 YFSETQ. CDR3 sequence: CASSPSGTGPYEQYF. DNA for the CDR3: TGCGCCAGCAGCCCCTCGGGGACAGGACCCTACGAGCAGTACTTC.